A selection of T cell receptor beta chains follows, all from one sample in a study of cytomegalovirus exposure and HLA in healthy donors. The table came from immunoSEQ multiplex PCR; TCRdb's copy has only in-frame clones and leaves some out. The table lists some 120,000 clones, just under 75% of them singletons. The sequencing sample was made of PBMCs. Receptors originate from a man aged 55-75 years in good health and CMV-seropositive. CDR3s include the opening cysteine and the closing phenylalanine or tryptophan. The D gene is left open where the match is weak. For some rows the clone size is stated as once, few or many, or as a class when expanded; others skip it.

TRBV5-1	TRBJ2-1	.	few	CASKGDVLNYNEQFF	TGCGCCAGCAAGGGGGATGTCCTGAACTACAATGAGCAGTTCTTC
TRBV10-3	TRBJ2-2	.	many	CAIGRDAGELFF	TGTGCCATCGGGCGGGACGCCGGGGAGCTGTTTTTT
TRBV11-3	TRBJ2-7	.	.	CASSFGGLNEQYF	TGTGCCAGCAGCTTCGGCGGCCTAAACGAGCAGTACTTC
TRBV6-5	TRBJ1-1	.	few	CASRGGRTEAFF	TGTGCCAGCAGAGGGGGACGGACTGAAGCTTTCTTT
TRBV4-2	TRBJ2-3	TRBD2	once	CASSFSAGDTDTQYF	TGTGCCAGCAGCTTCTCGGCGGGGGACACAGATACGCAGTATTTT
TRBV9	TRBJ2-1	.	.	CASSVGTASTSNEQFF	TGTGCCAGCAGCGTAGGGACAGCCTCTACAAGCAATGAGCAGTTCTTC
TRBV4-1	TRBJ2-5	TRBD2	.	CASSQTSGGDETQYF	TGCGCCAGCAGCCAAACTAGCGGGGGGGATGAGACCCAGTACTTC
TRBV2	TRBJ1-2	.	few	CASSFSANYGYTF	TGTGCCAGCAGTTTCAGCGCAAACTATGGCTACACCTTC
TRBV6-4	TRBJ2-3	TRBD1	.	CASSGTGGTDTQYF	TGTGCCAGCAGTGGGACAGGGGGCACAGATACGCAGTATTTT
TRBV4-1	TRBJ1-2	.	.	CASSQPRSNYGYTF	TGCGCCAGCAGCCAACCCCGGTCTAACTATGGCTACACCTTC
TRBV18	TRBJ2-5	.	.	CASSPGRVETQYF	TGTGCCAGCTCACCGGGCAGGGTGGAGACCCAGTACTTC
TRBV11-3	TRBJ2-7	.	.	CASSLDGWPSYEQYF	TGTGCCAGCAGCTTAGACGGGTGGCCTTCCTACGAGCAGTACTTC
TRBV7-8	TRBJ2-7	.	.	CASSPDPSGTYEQYF	TGTGCCAGCAGCCCCGACCCCTCGGGAACCTACGAGCAGTACTTC
TRBV11-3	TRBJ2-2	TRBD1	.	CASSLGVTGGTGELFF	TGTGCCAGCAGCTTAGGGGTAACAGGGGGCACCGGGGAGCTGTTTTTT
TRBV4-2	TRBJ2-2	.	.	CASSQDIGGYNTGELFF	TGTGCCAGCAGCCAAGATATAGGCGGCTACAACACCGGGGAGCTGTTTTTT
TRBV18	TRBJ2-5	TRBD1	.	CASSTSTGELGEQYF	TGTGCCAGCTCAACATCGACAGGGGAACTCGGAGAGCAGTACTTC
TRBV6-1	TRBJ1-1	.	.	CASRVSNTEAFF	TGTGCCAGCCGGGTCTCGAACACTGAAGCTTTCTTT
TRBV28	TRBJ1-6	.	.	CASRPRYSGASSYNSPLHF	TGTGCCAGCAGACCTCGATACTCAGGGGCAAGCTCCTATAATTCACCCCTCCACTTT
TRBV6-1	TRBJ1-1	.	.	CASSERAADTEAFF	TGTGCCAGCAGTGAAAGGGCAGCGGACACTGAAGCTTTCTTT
TRBV18	TRBJ2-7	TRBD2	.	CASSPAGTSTGFEQYF	TGTGCCAGCTCACCAGCCGGGACTAGCACTGGTTTCGAGCAGTACTTC
TRBV6-6	TRBJ1-6	.	.	CASSKQDSPLHF	TGTGCCAGCAGTAAACAAGATTCACCCCTCCACTTT
TRBV6-6	TRBJ1-6	TRBD1	medium-sized	CASSYTTGVGSPLHF	TGTGCCAGCAGTTACACGACAGGGGTCGGTTCACCCCTCCACTTT
TRBV28	TRBJ2-3	TRBD2	.	CASSLIAAPRGGQYF	TGTGCCAGCAGTCTAATAGCGGCGCCCCGGGGGGGGCAGTATTTT
TRBV5-8	TRBJ1-6	TRBD1	.	CASRLTGDSPLHF	TGTGCCAGCAGGCTGACAGGGGATTCACCCCTCCACTTT
TRBV19	TRBJ2-5	TRBD1	.	CASHPGGAETQYF	TGTGCCAGCCACCCAGGGGGCGCGGAGACCCAGTACTTC
TRBV30	TRBJ2-7	.	.	CAWSSSPGSYEQYF	TGTGCCTGGAGCTCATCGCCAGGGTCCTACGAGCAGTACTTC
TRBV9	TRBJ1-6	.	.	CASSASGYNSPLHF	TGTGCCAGCAGCGCGTCGGGGTATAATTCACCCCTCCACTTT
TRBV30	TRBJ2-1	.	.	CAWQGYNEQFF	TGTGCCTGGCAGGGCTACAATGAGCAGTTCTTC
TRBV15	TRBJ2-7	.	.	CATSSSTGFSYEQYF	TGTGCCACCAGCAGTTCCACAGGGTTCTCCTACGAGCAGTACTTC